This T cell receptor beta chain was sequenced during a study of early T cells in non-severe SARS-CoV-2 infection. Individually, cDNA molecules had unique molecular identifiers attached to them. TCRdb recomputed calls from the 5' RACE reads with MiXCR, one row per CDR3 protein. The sample has about 45,000 distinct CDR3 sequences, 12% seen once. The germline gives CDR1 MDHEN, CDR2 SYDVKM. CDR3 length: 15 amino acids. The ends lost 6 bases at V and 5 bases at J; junction bases unmatched: 11. This clonotype was seen many times. Source material: whole blood. This clonotype originated in an adult who was a healthcare worker with PCR-confirmed SARS-CoV-2 infection or an uninfected control (not recorded which). The rearrangement joins TRBV28 to TRBJ2-7; 9 bases map to TRBD2. The CDR3 nucleotides read TGTGCCAGCAGCCTACCGGGACTAGCTGTTGACGAGCAGTACTTC. It specifies CASSLPGLAVDEQYF.